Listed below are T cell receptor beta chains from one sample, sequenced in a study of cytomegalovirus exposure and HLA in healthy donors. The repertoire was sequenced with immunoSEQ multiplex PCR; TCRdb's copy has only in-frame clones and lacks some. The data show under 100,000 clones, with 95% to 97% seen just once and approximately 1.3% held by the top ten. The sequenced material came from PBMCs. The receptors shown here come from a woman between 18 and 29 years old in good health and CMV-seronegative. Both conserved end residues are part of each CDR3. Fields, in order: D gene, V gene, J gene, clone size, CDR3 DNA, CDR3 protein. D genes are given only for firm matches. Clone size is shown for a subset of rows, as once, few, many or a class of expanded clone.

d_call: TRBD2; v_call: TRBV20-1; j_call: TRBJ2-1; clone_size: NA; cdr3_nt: TGCAGTGCTGGAAGCGGGAGAGCTGGCTTCTTC; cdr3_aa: CSAGSGRAGFF
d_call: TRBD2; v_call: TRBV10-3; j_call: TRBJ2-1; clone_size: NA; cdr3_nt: TGTGCCATCAGTGAGGGCGGGAGGCTCGACAATGAGCAGTTCTTC; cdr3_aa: CAISEGGRLDNEQFF
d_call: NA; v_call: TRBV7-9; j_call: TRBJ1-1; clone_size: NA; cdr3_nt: TGTGCCCAGCGGGAGATGAACACTGAAGCTTTCTTT; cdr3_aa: CAQREMNTEAFF
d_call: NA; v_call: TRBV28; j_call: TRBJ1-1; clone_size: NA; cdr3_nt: TGTGCCAGTACGGGGGTAGGAGTGAACACTGAAGCTTTCTTT; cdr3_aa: CASTGVGVNTEAFF
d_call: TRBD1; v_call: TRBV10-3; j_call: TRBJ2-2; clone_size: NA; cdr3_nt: TGTGCCATCAGGGCGGACCAGGGGGCCGGGGAGCTGTTTTTT; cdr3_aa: CAIRADQGAGELFF
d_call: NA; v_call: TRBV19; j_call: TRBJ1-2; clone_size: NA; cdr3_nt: TGTGCCAGCCAGGGTATTGTGGACTATGGCTACACCTTC; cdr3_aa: CASQGIVDYGYTF
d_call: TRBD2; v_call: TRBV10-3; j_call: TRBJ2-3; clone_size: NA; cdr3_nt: TGTGCCATCAGTGAAAGCGGGAGGGCCACAGATACGCAGTATTTT; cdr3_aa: CAISESGRATDTQYF
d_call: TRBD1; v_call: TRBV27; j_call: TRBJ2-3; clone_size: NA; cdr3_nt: TGTGCCAGCAGACAGGGGGCTAGCACAGATACGCAGTATTTT; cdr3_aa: CASRQGASTDTQYF
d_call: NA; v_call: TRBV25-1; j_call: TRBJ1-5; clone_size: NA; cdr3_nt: TGTGCCAGCAGTGAATTGGACAGCCAGTCCGGTCAGCCCCAGCATTTT; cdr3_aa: CASSELDSQSGQPQHF
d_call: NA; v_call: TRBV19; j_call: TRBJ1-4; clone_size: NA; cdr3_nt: TGTGCCAGTAGGGGGAACGGGGAAGAAAAACTGTTTTTT; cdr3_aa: CASRGNGEEKLFF
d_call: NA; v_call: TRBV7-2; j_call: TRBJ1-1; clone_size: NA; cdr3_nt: TGTGCCAGCAGCTTAGGGGTCAGGGCCACTGAAGCTTTCTTT; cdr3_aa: CASSLGVRATEAFF
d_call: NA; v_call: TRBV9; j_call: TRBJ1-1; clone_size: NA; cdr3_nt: TGTGCCAGCAGCGTAGGGGCAGTCTCTGAAGCTTTCTTT; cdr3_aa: CASSVGAVSEAFF
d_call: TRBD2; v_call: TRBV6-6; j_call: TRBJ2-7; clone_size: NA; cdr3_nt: TGTGCCAGCAGGGGTGGTGGGAGGGGTGGCGAGCAGTACTTC; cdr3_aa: CASRGGGRGGEQYF
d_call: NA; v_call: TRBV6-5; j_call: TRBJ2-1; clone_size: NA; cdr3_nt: TGTGCCAGCAGTTATTCGAGTGAGCAGTTCTTC; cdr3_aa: CASSYSSEQFF
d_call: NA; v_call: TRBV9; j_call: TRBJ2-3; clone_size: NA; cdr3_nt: TGTGCCAGCAGCGTCCGTACTGAGGGCACAGATACGCAGTATTTT; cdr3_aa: CASSVRTEGTDTQYF
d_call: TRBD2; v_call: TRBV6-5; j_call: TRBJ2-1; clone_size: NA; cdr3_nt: TGTGCCAGCAGTTCCGGGACTAGGTCTGTCCATGAGCAGTTCTTC; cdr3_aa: CASSSGTRSVHEQFF
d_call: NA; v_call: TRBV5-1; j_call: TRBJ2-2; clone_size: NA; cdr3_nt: TGCGCCAGCAGCTTGGCCTTTTCCGGCGGGGAGCTGTTTTTT; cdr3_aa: CASSLAFSGGELFF
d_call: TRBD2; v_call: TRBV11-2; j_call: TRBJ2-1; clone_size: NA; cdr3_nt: TGTGCCAGCAGTCCGATTAGCGGGAGAGTTCATGAGCAGTTCTTC; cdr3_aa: CASSPISGRVHEQFF
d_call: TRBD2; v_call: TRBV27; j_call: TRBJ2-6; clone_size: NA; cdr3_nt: TGTGCCAGCAGTTTACAGGGGACTAGCGCTGGGGCCAACGTCCTGACTTTC; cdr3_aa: CASSLQGTSAGANVLTF
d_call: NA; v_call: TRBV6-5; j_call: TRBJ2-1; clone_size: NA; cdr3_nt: TGTGCCAGCAGTTACAGGACGGGGGAGTTCTTC; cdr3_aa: CASSYRTGEFF
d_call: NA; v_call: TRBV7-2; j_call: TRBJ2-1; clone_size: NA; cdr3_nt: TGTGCCAGCAGCTTAGCGGGAACAGGGTTACTCAGTGAGCAGTTCTTC; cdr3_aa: CASSLAGTGLLSEQFF
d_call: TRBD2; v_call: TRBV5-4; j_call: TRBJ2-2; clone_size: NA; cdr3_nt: TGTGCCACAAGTCCGGGACTAGCCTTGAACACCGGGGAGCTGTTTTTT; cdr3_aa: CATSPGLALNTGELFF
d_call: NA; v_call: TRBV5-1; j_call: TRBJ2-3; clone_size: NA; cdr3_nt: TGCGCCAGCAACCTACAAGGGGGCACAGATACGCAGTATTTT; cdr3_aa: CASNLQGGTDTQYF
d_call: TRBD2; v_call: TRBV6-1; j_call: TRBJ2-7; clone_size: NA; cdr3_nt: TGTGCCAGCACCCTCGCGGGAGGAACACGCGAGCAGTACTTC; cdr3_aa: CASTLAGGTREQYF
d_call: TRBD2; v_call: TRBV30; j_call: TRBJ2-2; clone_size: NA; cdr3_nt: TGTGCCTGGAGCTCCAGCGGGAGTAAGGGCGGGGAGCTGTTTTTT; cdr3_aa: CAWSSSGSKGGELFF
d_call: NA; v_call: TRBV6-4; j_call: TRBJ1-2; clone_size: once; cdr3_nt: TGTGCCAGCAGTGAGACAGGTCGGGGCTACACCTTC; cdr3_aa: CASSETGRGYTF
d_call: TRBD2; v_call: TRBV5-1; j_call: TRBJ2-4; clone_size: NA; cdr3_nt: TGCGCCAGCAGCTCTCCGGGACTAGCGGGACGGTTGACGCGCATTCAGTACTTC; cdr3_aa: CASSSPGLAGRLTRIQYF
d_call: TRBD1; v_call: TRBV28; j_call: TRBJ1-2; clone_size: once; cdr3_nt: TGTGCCAGCAGCCCACTTAGGGGACAGGGGTGGTATGGCTACACCTTC; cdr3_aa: CASSPLRGQGWYGYTF
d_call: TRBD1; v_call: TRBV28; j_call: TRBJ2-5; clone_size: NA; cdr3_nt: TGTGCCAGCAGTTTACAGGGGGCTCGTGAGACCCAGTACTTC; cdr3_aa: CASSLQGARETQYF
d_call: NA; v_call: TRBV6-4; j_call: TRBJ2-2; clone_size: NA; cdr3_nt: TGTGCCAGCAGTGACTCCGGCGGCACGAACACCGGGGAGCTGTTTTTT; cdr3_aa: CASSDSGGTNTGELFF
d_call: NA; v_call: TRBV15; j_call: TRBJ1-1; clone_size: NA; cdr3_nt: TGTGCCACCAGCAGGGCTACAGGGTTTACGAACACTGAAGCTTTCTTT; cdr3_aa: CATSRATGFTNTEAFF
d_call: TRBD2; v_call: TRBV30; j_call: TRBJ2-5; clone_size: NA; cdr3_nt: TGTGCCGGGGGGGTGGAGACCCAGTACTTC; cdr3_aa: CAGGVETQYF
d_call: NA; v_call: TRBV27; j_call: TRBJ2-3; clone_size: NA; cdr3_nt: TGTGCCAGCAGACAGTTCGGGCTCAGCTCATTATGGGAGGCGCAGTATTTT; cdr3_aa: CASRQFGLSSLWEAQYF
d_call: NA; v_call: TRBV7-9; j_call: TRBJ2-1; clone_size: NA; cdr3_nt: TGTGCCAGCAGCCTCGATCCGCGTAATGAGCAGTTCTTC; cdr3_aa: CASSLDPRNEQFF
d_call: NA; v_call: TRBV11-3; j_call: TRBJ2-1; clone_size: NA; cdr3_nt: TGTGCCAGCAGCAAGGAGGGTTCCCTAAATGAGCAGTTCTTC; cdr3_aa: CASSKEGSLNEQFF
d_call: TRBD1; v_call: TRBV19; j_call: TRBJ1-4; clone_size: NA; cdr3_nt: TGTGCCAGTCGGACAGGGCCAACTAATGAAAAACTGTTTTTT; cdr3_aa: CASRTGPTNEKLFF
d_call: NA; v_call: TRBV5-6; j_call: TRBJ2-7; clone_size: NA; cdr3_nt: TGTGCCAGCAGCTACGGACCCCGGGAAGGAGGCGAGCAGTACTTC; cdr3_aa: CASSYGPREGGEQYF
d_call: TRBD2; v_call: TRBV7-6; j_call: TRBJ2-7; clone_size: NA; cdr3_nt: TGTGCCAGCAGCCCACTAGCGGGGGAGCAGTACTTC; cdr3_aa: CASSPLAGEQYF
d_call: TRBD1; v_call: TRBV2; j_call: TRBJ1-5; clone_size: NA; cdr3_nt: TGTGCCAGCAGCGAGCCAGGGGGCTGGCAGCCCCAGCATTTT; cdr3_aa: CASSEPGGWQPQHF
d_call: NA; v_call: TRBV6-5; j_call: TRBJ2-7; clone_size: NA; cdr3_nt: TGTGCCAGCAGTTACTCGGCGGGACGGACCTACGAGCAGTACTTC; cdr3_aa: CASSYSAGRTYEQYF
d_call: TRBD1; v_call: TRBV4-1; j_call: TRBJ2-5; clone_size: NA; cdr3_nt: TGCGCCAGCAGCCTCCGGACAGGGCGAGAGACCCAGTACTTC; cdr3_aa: CASSLRTGRETQYF
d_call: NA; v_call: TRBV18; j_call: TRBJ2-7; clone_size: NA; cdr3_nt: TGTGCCAGCTCACCTAACAGGTCCTACGAGCAGTACTTC; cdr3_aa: CASSPNRSYEQYF
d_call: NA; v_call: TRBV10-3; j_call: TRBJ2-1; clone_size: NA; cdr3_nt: TGTGCCATCAGTCAAAACGTCCCACGTAGCAATGAGCAGTTCTTC; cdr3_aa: CAISQNVPRSNEQFF
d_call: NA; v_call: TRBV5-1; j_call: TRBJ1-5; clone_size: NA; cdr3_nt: TGCGCCAGCAGCTATGGAGGCTCTAATCAGCCCCAGCATTTT; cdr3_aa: CASSYGGSNQPQHF
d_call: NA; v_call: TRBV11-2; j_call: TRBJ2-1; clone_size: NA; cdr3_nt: TGTGCCAGCAGCTTAGGACGTCCGGGTCCCTCGGGTGAGCAGTTCTTC; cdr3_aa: CASSLGRPGPSGEQFF
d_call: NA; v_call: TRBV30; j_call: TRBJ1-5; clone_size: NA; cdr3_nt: TGTGCCTGGAGTGTACAGGCTTATAGCAATCAGCCCCAGCATTTT; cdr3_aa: CAWSVQAYSNQPQHF
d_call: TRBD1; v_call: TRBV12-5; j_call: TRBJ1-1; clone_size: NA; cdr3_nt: TGTGCTAGTGGTTTGGGGGGGACAGGCCGAAAAGCTTTCTTT; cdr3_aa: CASGLGGTGRKAFF
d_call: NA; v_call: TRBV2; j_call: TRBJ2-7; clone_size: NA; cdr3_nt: TGTGCCAGCAGGACGGCGTACAGGGTGAGGGTCACCTACGAGCAGTACTTC; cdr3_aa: CASRTAYRVRVTYEQYF
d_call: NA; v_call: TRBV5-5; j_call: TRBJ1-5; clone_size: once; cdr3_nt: TGTGCCAGCAGCTTGGCTGCGGCCAATCAGCCCCAGCATTTT; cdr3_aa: CASSLAAANQPQHF
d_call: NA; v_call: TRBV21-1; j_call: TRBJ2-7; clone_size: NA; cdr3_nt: TGTGCCAGCAAGATAGGGGGCCAGGGGGCGCGGGAGCAGTACTTC; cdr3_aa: CASKIGGQGAREQYF